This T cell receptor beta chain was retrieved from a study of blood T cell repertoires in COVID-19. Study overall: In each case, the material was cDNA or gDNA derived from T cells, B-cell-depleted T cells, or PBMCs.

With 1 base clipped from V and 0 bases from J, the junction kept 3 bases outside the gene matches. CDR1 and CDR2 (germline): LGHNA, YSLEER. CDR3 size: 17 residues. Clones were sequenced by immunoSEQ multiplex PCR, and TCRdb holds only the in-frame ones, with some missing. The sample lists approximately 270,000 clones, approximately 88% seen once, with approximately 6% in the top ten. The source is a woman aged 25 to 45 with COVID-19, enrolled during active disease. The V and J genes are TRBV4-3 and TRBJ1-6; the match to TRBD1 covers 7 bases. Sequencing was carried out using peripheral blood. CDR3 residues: CASSQGRGNSYNSPLHF. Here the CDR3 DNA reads TGCGCCAGCAGCCAAGGCAGGGGGAACTCCTATAATTCACCCCTCCACTTT.